One sample yielded the 17 T cell receptor beta chains listed below, sequenced in a study of OX40 agonist ivuxolimab in advanced cancers. Some clones are missing from TCRdb's copy, which holds only in-frame ones; the method was immunoSEQ multiplex PCR. Here the sample spans 65,000 to 95,000 clones, approximately 82% being singletons. Sample: CD4+ or CD8+ T cells sorted from blood, taken in a trial of the OX40 agonist ivuxolimab. The receptors originated from an adult with an advanced solid tumor such as melanoma, head and neck, liver or kidney cancer.

J is TRBJ2-2 and V is TRBV19, with 11 bases identical to TRBD1. The V segment lost 6 bases and the J segment 3 bases; nucleotides outside the gene matches: 3. Germline lookup yields CDR1 LNHDA and CDR2 SQIVND (reference sequence). The CDR3 runs 15 residues. The CDR3 DNA sequence: TGTGCCAGTAGAGGGGACAGGGGGGACACCGGGGAGCTGTTTTTT. As protein: CASRGDRGDTGELFF.

The CDR3 DNA follows: TGTGCCAGCAGTCCTGGACAGGGCCATGGCTACACCTTC. It codes for CASSPGQGHGYTF. The genes are TRBV7-2 and TRBJ1-2; 8 bases agree with TRBD1. The CDR3 loop spans 13 amino acids. J was trimmed by 6 bases and V by 6 bases; bases with no gene match: 6. Germline V gene lookup returns CDR1 SGHTA and CDR2 FQGNSA.

This clone was recorded once. V and J are TRBV14 and TRBJ1-1; 7 nucleotides align to TRBD1. Germline V CDR1 and CDR2: SGHDN, FVKESK. V shed 4 bases, J shed 4 bases, and the junction held 15 bases outside the gene matches. This CDR3 spans 17 amino acids. This CDR3 reads CASSRTGWGNSGTEAFF. Here the CDR3 DNA reads TGTGCCAGCAGCCGGACAGGATGGGGGAATAGTGGCACTGAAGCTTTCTTT.

This chain connects TRBV10-3 to TRBJ2-1, with D possibly matching TRBD2 (5 bases). There are 13 residues in the CDR3. The germline gives CDR1 ENHRY, CDR2 SYGVKD. Deletions cut 2 bases from V and 11 bases from J, with 13 bases between. The CDR3, as DNA: TGTGCCATCAGTGAGGATAGGGAGACTAAGCAGTTCTTC. This gives the protein CAISEDRETKQFF.

V and J are TRBV7-2 and TRBJ2-3, with a weak D call TRBD2 (6 bases). V gave up 3 bases and J gave up 2 bases, with 15 bases separating them. Germline assignment: CDR1 SGHTA and CDR2 FQGNSA. The CDR3 runs to 16 residues. CDR3 protein: CASSFPLGGATDTQYF. CDR3 in DNA: TGTGCCAGCAGCTTTCCCCTGGGCGGGGCCACAGATACGCAGTATTTT. The full variable domain, completed using reference TRBV7-2 and TRBJ2-3, is GAGVSQSPSNKVTEKGKDVELRCDPISGHTALYWYRQSLGQGLEFLIYFQGNSAPDKSGLPSDRFSAERTGGSVSTLTIQRTQQEDSAVYLCASSFPLGGATDTQYFGPGTRLTVL.

This clone was observed a handful of times. The J gene is TRBJ1-6, the V gene TRBV6-5, with a possible D match to TRBD1 (5 bases). The CDR3 spans 13 residues. The V gene's germline CDR1 is MNHEY and CDR2 SVGAGI. Trimming took 6 bases from V and 9 from J, leaving 12 bases between them. In DNA form, the CDR3 reads TGTGCCAGCAGGCCGGGGGGGGGTTCACCCCTCCACTTT. It is translated as CASRPGGGSPLHF.

The chain links TRBV27 to TRBJ1-1; tentative D call: TRBD1 (5 bases). V was shortened by 2 bases and J by 0 bases, with 7 bases between the two germline ends. Germline V gene data show CDR1 as MNHEY and CDR2 as SMNVEV (reference sequence). This CDR3 is built from 14 residues. The CDR3, as DNA: TGTGCCAGCAGTTTACAGGGTGTGAACACTGAAGCTTTCTTT. This translates into CASSLQGVNTEAFF.

V usage is TRBV5-5 and J usage is TRBJ1-2; 9 bases map to TRBD1. Germline V gene data show CDR1 as SGHKS and CDR2 as YYEKEE (reference sequence). V gave up 7 bases and J gave up 2 bases; unmatched junction bases: 3. This CDR3 has 13 residues. CDR3 loop: CASGDRENYGYTF. CDR3 DNA sequence: TGTGCCAGCGGGGACAGGGAGAACTATGGCTACACCTTC.

The V call is TRBV19, the J call TRBJ2-3; tentatively, D is TRBD2 (5 bases). The CDR3 is 15 residues long. Trimming took off 1 base at V and 2 bases at J, with 10 bases between the two ends. Germline V gene lookup returns CDR1 LNHDA and CDR2 SQIVND (reference sequence). This CDR3 is CASSIGGSFTDTQYF. The CDR3 DNA is TGTGCCAGTAGTATAGGAGGGAGCTTCACAGATACGCAGTATTTT.

The V and J genes are TRBV18 and TRBJ1-2; D is perhaps TRBD1 (6 bases). Germline V gene lookup returns CDR1 KGHSH and CDR2 LQKENI. V was trimmed by 1 base and J by 9 bases, leaving 12 bases between them. This CDR3 is 13 amino acids long. CDR3 amino acids: CASSPQNRESYTF. CDR3 DNA sequence: TGTGCCAGCTCACCACAGAACAGGGAGAGCTACACCTTC.

This rearrangement joins TRBV21-1 to TRBJ1-5; the D call TRBD1 from the table was never checked on the DNA. TRBV21-1 is described as a pseudogene. The length of the CDR3 is 16 residues. This chain's CDR3 is CASSKEGWDRVQPQHF. CDR3 bases: TGTGCCAGCAGCAAAGAGGGGTGGGACAGGGTCCAGCCCCAGCATTTT.

V usage is TRBV29-1 and J usage is TRBJ2-2; 8 nucleotides match TRBD1. The germline CDR1 and CDR2 sequences are SQVTM and ANQGSEA. V gave up 7 bases and J gave up 5 bases; unmatched junction bases: 9. CDR3 length equals 14 residues. This chain's CDR3 is CSAAAQGATGELFF. CDR3 sequence (DNA): TGCAGCGCTGCGGCCCAGGGGGCTACCGGGGAGCTGTTTTTT.

Notes on this clone: Sequence at one end of the junction differs from germline and may be a read error. The J gene is TRBJ2-6, the V gene TRBV5-1; D is unresolved. The CDR3 is 14 amino acids. The germline gives CDR1 SGHRS, CDR2 YFSETQ. The DNA of the CDR3 is TGCGCCAGCTTTAGGATATCGGTTCACAAAGTCGGGCCATTC. Amino acid sequence: CASFRISVHKVGPF.

This clone was found a few times. This CDR3 is CASSHGKGFYGYTF. In DNA form, the CDR3 reads TGTGCCAGTAGTCATGGGAAGGGCTTTTATGGCTACACCTTC. This chain links TRBV19 with TRBJ1-2; D is ambiguous. This CDR3 is 14 amino acids long. Germline V gene sequence: CDR1 LNHDA, CDR2 SQIVND (reference sequence). The germline V and J ends were trimmed by 5 bases and 5 bases, with 15 bases remaining between them.

The V and J genes are TRBV2 and TRBJ2-3, with unresolved D. Trimming cost V 1 base and J 0 bases, with 5 bases left between them. The germline gives CDR1 SNHLY, CDR2 FYNNEI. The CDR3 runs to 14 residues. CDR3 coding DNA: TGTGCCAGCAGTGAAGGGACCAGCACAGATACGCAGTATTTT. This codes for CASSEGTSTDTQYF. The variable domain in full, with the rest retrieved from reference TRBV2 and TRBJ2-3, is EPEVTQTPSHQVTQMGQEVILRCVPISNHLYFYWYRQILGQKVEFLVSFYNNEISEKSEIFDDQFSVERPDGSNFTLKIRSTKLEDSAMYFCASSEGTSTDTQYFGPGTRLTVL.

The CDR3 loop is CASSLIGLNTEAFF. In DNA, the CDR3 is TGTGCCAGCAGCTTAATAGGGCTGAACACTGAAGCTTTCTTT. The chain couples TRBV7-2 to TRBJ1-1, with D hard to call. With 2 bases removed from V and 0 bases from J, the gap between germline ends came to 7 bases. CDR1 is SGHTA, CDR2 FQGNSA, per germline. The length of the CDR3 is 14 residues.

The chain links TRBV2 to TRBJ1-5; 10 positions match TRBD1. The CDR3 contains 16 residues. The ends lost 6 bases at V and 0 bases at J; junction bases unmatched: 5. Germline CDR1 reads SNHLY; CDR2 reads FYNNEI. The CDR3 is CASRRTGGYSNQPQHF. Here the CDR3 DNA reads TGTGCCAGCAGGAGGACAGGGGGTTATAGCAATCAGCCCCAGCATTTT.